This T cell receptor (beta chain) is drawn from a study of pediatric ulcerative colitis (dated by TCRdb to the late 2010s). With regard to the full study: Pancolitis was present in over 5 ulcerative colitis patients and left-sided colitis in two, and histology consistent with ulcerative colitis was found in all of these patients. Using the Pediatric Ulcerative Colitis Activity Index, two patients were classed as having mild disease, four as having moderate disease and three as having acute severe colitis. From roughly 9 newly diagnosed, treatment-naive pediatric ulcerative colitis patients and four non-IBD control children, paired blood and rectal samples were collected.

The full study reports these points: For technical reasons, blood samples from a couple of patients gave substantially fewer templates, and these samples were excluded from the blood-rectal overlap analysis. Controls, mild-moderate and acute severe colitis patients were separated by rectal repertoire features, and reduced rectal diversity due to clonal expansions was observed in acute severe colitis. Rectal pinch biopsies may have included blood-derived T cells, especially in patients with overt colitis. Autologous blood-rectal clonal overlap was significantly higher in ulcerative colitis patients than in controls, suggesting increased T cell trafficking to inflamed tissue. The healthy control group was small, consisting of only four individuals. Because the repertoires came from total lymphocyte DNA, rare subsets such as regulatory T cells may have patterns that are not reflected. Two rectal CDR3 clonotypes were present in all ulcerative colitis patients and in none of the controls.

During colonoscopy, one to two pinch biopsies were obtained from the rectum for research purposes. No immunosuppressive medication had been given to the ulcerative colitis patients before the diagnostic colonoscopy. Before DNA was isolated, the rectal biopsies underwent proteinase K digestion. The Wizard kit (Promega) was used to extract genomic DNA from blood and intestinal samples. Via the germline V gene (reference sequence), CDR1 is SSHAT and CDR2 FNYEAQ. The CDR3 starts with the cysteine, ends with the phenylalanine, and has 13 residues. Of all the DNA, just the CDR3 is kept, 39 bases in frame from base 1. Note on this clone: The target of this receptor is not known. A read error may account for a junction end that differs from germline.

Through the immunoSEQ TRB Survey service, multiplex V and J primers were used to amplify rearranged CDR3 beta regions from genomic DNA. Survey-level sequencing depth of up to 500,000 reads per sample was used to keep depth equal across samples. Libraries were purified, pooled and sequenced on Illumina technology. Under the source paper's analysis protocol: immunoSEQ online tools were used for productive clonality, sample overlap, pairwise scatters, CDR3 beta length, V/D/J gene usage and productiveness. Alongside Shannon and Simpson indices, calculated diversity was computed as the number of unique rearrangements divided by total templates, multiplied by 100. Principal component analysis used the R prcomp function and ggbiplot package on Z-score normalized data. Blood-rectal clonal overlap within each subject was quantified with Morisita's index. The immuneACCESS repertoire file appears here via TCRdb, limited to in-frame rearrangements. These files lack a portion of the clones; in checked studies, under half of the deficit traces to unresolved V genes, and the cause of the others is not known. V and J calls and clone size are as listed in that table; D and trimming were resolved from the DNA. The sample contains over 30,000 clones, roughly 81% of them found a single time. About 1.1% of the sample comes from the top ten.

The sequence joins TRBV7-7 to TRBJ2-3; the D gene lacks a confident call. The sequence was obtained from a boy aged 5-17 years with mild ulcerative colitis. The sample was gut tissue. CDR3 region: CASSLAETDTQYF. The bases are TGTGCTAGCAGCTTAGCAGAGACAGATACGCAGTATTTT. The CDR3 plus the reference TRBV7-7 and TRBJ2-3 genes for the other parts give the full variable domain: GAGVSQSPRYKVTKRGQDVTLRCDPISSHATLYWYQQALGQGPEFLTYFNYEAQPDKSGLPSDRFSAERPEGSISTLTIQRTEQRDSAMYRCASSLAETDTQYFGPGTRLTVL.